This T cell receptor (beta chain) was captured by sequencing in a study of identical twins. Notes on the study in general: Insertion counts were lower in abundant cord blood beta clonotypes, a trend that memory repertoires did not show.

TCRdb called the 5' RACE reads again in MiXCR, with one record for every CDR3 protein. This table has a few hundred thousand distinct CDR3 sequences, more than 6.5% appearing once. Comments on this clonotype: Its matching antigen is unknown.

V lost 4 bases, J lost 2 bases, and 8 bases stayed unmatched. The CDR3 totals 15 residues. The germline CDR1 and CDR2 sequences are SGHRS and YFSETQ. The same data also contributed to another study, on yellow fever vaccine responses in identical twins.

This receptor was taken from a woman aged 18-35 years in good health. This chain uses TRBV5-1 with TRBJ2-5; 7 bases align to TRBD1. The sequenced sample consisted of memory (CD45RO+) T cells sorted from blood. CDR3: CASSQNRGGQETQYF. The CDR3 nucleotides read TGCGCCAGCAGCCAGAACAGGGGCGGTCAAGAGACCCAGTACTTC. Full variable domain (rest looked up from reference TRBV5-1 and TRBJ2-5): KAGVTQTPRYLIKTRGQQVTLSCSPISGHRSVSWYQQTPGQGLQFLFEYFSETQRNKGNFPGRFSGRQFSNSRSEMNVSTLELGDSALYLCASSQNRGGQETQYFGPGTRLLVL.